Shown below are 31 T cell receptor beta chains from a single sample sequenced in a study of beta chain features in type 1 diabetes. Study-wide results and caveats: Shortening that was moderate but significant affected the TCRB CDR3s of Type 1 diabetes patients in all four CD4+ subsets.

Every bit of the isolated RNA underwent reverse transcription, so sequencing read expressed TCRB transcripts. The table came from immunoSEQ multiplex PCR; TCRdb's copy has only in-frame clones and leaves some out. This repertoire shows 150,000 or so clones, approximately 9% found once; its top ten account for around 0.5%. No antigen has been identified for these receptors. Source material: central memory CD4+ T cells from blood. These receptor sequences come from a young woman with type 1 diabetes.

A few counts support this clone. CDR3 sequence reads: CRGDSAVNTEAFF. The CDR3 DNA follows: TGCAGGGGGGACAGCGCGGTGAACACTGAAGCTTTCTTT. The chain combines TRBV29-1 with TRBJ1-1; 7 nucleotides line up with TRBD1. The CDR3 is 13 residues long. Germline CDR1 and CDR2: SQVTM and ANQGSEA.

This CDR3 is CASSSPGLAKGEQYF. CDR3 in DNA: TGTGCCAGCAGTTCGCCGGGACTAGCAAAGGGCGAGCAGTACTTC. V is TRBV27 and J is TRBJ2-7; 9 bases align to TRBD2. Unmatched junction bases numbered 10, after V lost 4 bases and J lost 6 bases. The germline CDR1 and CDR2 sequences are MNHEY and SMNVEV (reference sequence). The CDR3 is 15 amino acids.

This clone was found a few times. The gene calls are TRBV5-1 and TRBJ2-7; TRBD1 is a possible D gene (6 bases). Germline CDR1 and CDR2: SGHRS and YFSETQ. There are 14 residues in the CDR3. Trimming stripped 7 bases from V and 2 bases from J, with 16 bases between. CDR3 amino acids: CASSQGLSTYEQYF. The CDR3 nucleotides read TGCGCCAGCTCGCAGGGGCTTTCCACCTACGAGCAGTACTTC.

The J gene is TRBJ2-5, the V gene TRBV7-9; 7 bases align to TRBD1. Germline V lookup: CDR1 SEHNR, CDR2 FQNEAQ (reference sequence). Germline trimming cut 1 base from V and 1 base from J; bases unmatched to any gene: 3. CDR3 length: 15 amino acids. CDR3 sequence (DNA): TGTGCCAGCAGCTTAGAGGGACAGCCCCAAGAGACCCAGTACTTC. Protein product: CASSLEGQPQETQYF.

The chain combines TRBV27 with TRBJ2-7, with D perhaps matching TRBD1 (5 bases). The CDR3 loop spans 15 amino acids. Per germline, CDR1 MNHEY and CDR2 SMNVEV (reference sequence). Trimming left V 2 bases short and J 3 bases short, with 14 bases between. CDR3 protein: CASSLMAGPSYEQYF. In nucleotides, the CDR3 is TGTGCCAGCAGTTTAATGGCAGGGCCGAGCTACGAGCAGTACTTC.

This clone appeared a few times. The chain couples TRBV5-1 to TRBJ1-1, with unresolved D. The germline CDR1 and CDR2 sequences are SGHRS and YFSETQ. The ends were cut back, 4 bases at V and 0 bases at J, with 10 bases in the middle. CDR3 length equals 14 residues. CDR3 sequence reads: CASSPQAMNTEAFF. The CDR3 nucleotides read TGCGCCAGCAGCCCCCAGGCGATGAACACTGAAGCTTTCTTT.

The table lists this clone with a few counts. The rearrangement joins TRBV4-1 to TRBJ2-7; 7 bases agree with TRBD1. This CDR3 has 15 residues. V gave up 4 bases and J gave up 4 bases; unmatched junction bases: 10. The germline CDR1 and CDR2 sequences are MGHRA and YSYEKL. CDR3 region: CASSLRQGFMYEQYF. CDR3 DNA: TGCGCCAGCAGCCTCCGACAGGGTTTCATGTACGAGCAGTACTTC.

This clone was observed a few times. Other DNA sequences within the sample encode an identical CDR3. The genes are TRBV4-2 and TRBJ2-1; TRBD1 matches 9 bases. The CDR3 is 15 amino acids. The trim removed 1 base at V and 3 bases at J, leaving 1 base unmatched. CDR1 is LGHNA, CDR2 YNFKEQ, per germline. The CDR3 DNA follows: TGTGCCAGCAGCCAAGCGGGACAGGGCTACAATGAGCAGTTCTTC. Protein product: CASSQAGQGYNEQFF.

A few counts support this clone. The V gene is TRBV18, the J gene TRBJ2-5; 11 nucleotides agree with TRBD2. Looked up from germline, CDR1 is KGHSH and CDR2 is LQKENI. The V segment lost 5 bases and the J segment 3 bases; nucleotides outside the gene matches: 2. This CDR3 has 14 residues. CDR3 DNA sequence: TGTGCCAGCTCATCGACTAGCGGGGAAGAGACCCAGTACTTC. Translation: CASSSTSGEETQYF. The complete variable domain, with remaining parts taken from reference TRBV18 and TRBJ2-5, reads NAGVMQNPRHLVRRRGQEARLRCSPMKGHSHVYWYRQLPEEGLKFMVYLQKENIIDESGMPKERFSAEFPKEGPSILRIQQVVRGDSAAYFCASSSTSGEETQYFGPGTRLLVL.

The chain carries TRBV11-2 and TRBJ2-3; TRBD2 aligns across 11 bases. V dropped 3 bases and J dropped 3; count of bases not matched to a gene: 5. The CDR3 has 16 residues. In germline, CDR1 is SGHAT, CDR2 FQNNGV. In DNA, the CDR3 is TGTGCCAGCAGCTTCCGACTAGCGGGACGGACAGATACGCAGTATTTT. This codes for CASSFRLAGRTDTQYF.

This clone showed up just once. This chain connects TRBV4-1 to TRBJ1-4, with D maybe TRBD1 (6 bases). In germline, CDR1 is MGHRA, CDR2 YSYEKL. V lost 6 bases and J 8 bases, leaving 13 bases between the germline ends. This CDR3 region has 13 residues. CDR3 coding DNA: TGCGCCAGCAGGGGGGAAGACAGGGAAAAACTGTTTTTT. This translates into CASRGEDREKLFF.

This clone was seen ten or more times. The chain has TRBV7-2 and TRBJ1-5; weak D call: TRBD1 (5 bases). Germline CDR1 SGHTA, CDR2 FQGNSA. Between the trimmed V and J ends, which lost 0 bases and 6 bases, there was a span of 15 bases. The CDR3 covers 16 residues. The CDR3 region is CASSLAGGGWGQPQHF. The CDR3 bases are TGTGCCAGCAGCTTAGCAGGCGGGGGATGGGGTCAGCCCCAGCATTTT.

V usage is TRBV7-9 and J usage is TRBJ2-7, with TRBD1 identical over 8 bases. The CDR3 has 13 amino acids. The V gene's germline CDR1 is SEHNR and CDR2 FQNEAQ (reference sequence). V shed 3 bases, J shed 6 bases, and the junction held 4 bases outside the gene matches. The CDR3 DNA is TGTGCCAGCAGCTTCGGCGGGACAGGCGAGCAGTACTTC. The encoded protein is CASSFGGTGEQYF.

The V gene is TRBV27, the J gene TRBJ1-4, with a possible D match to TRBD1 (5 bases). V lost 4 bases and J lost 3, with 12 bases in between. The CDR3 has 15 residues. Germline V gene data show CDR1 as MNHEY and CDR2 as SMNVEV (reference sequence). The CDR3 DNA reads TGTGCCAGCAGTTCTACAGGATCGGCTAATGAAAAACTGTTTTTT. Translation gives CASSSTGSANEKLFF.

This clone came up a few times. The genes are TRBV6-5 and TRBJ2-1, with 7 bases aligning to TRBD1. This CDR3 spans 14 amino acids. In germline, CDR1 is MNHEY, CDR2 SVGAGI. Trimming at V came to 6 bases and at J to 5 bases, leaving 7 bases not matched to a gene. The CDR3 spells CASRRDSSDNEQFF. Written as DNA, the CDR3 is TGTGCCAGCAGGAGGGACAGCTCAGACAATGAGCAGTTCTTC.

V is TRBV6-5 and J is TRBJ1-2, with 8 nucleotides matching TRBD1. The CDR3 is made up of 14 amino acids. Per germline, CDR1 MNHEY and CDR2 SVGAGI. V was clipped by 10 bases and J by 7 bases; unmatched bases: 14. The CDR3 loop reads CAIKATGVSGGYTF. The CDR3, as DNA: TGTGCCATCAAGGCGACAGGGGTTAGTGGTGGCTACACCTTC.

J is TRBJ2-7 and V is TRBV5-6; the D gene is possibly TRBD2 (5 bases). CDR1 is SGHDT, CDR2 YYEEEE, per germline. V lost 6 bases and J lost 4, with 14 bases in between. This CDR3 is 13 amino acids long. The CDR3 sequence: CASNTIRGYEQYF. For the CDR3, the DNA is TGTGCCAGCAACACAATCCGAGGGTACGAGCAGTACTTC.

In its sample, this clone was seen a few times. V usage is TRBV21-1 and J usage is TRBJ2-5; the table's D gene call, TRBD1, was not cross checked with the DNA. TRBV21-1 is classified as a pseudogene. This CDR3 spans 16 amino acids. CDR3 nucleotides: TGTGCCAGCAGCAAAGATCGGACAGGGGTTCAAGAGACCCAGTACTTC. It encodes CASSKDRTGVQETQYF.

V is TRBV29-1 and J is TRBJ2-7, with D perhaps matching TRBD2 (5 bases). V dropped 6 bases and J dropped 0 bases, with 9 bases sitting between them. Per the germline V gene, CDR1 is SQVTM and CDR2 is ANQGSEA. The CDR3 spans 12 residues. DNA for the CDR3: TGCAGCGTCGGACTCAGCTCCTACGAGCAGTACTTC. It yields the protein CSVGLSSYEQYF.

This clone turned up a few times. This rearrangement joins TRBV6-6 to TRBJ2-6; D possibly corresponds to TRBD1 (5 bases). The CDR3 extends over 15 amino acids. The V end lost 4 bases, the J end lost 0 bases, and 7 bases lay between the germline ends. Germline CDR1 MNHNY, CDR2 SVGAGI (reference sequence). CDR3 residues: CASSSTGSGANVLTF. The CDR3 coding sequence is TGTGCCAGCAGTTCTACAGGCTCTGGGGCCAACGTCCTGACTTTC.

The chain employs TRBV29-1 and TRBJ1-3, with D hard to call. This CDR3 comprises 12 residues. Trimming removed 4 bases from V and 8 bases from J, with 12 bases in between. Germline CDR1 reads SQVTM; CDR2 reads ANQGSEA. The CDR3 bases are TGCAGCGTTGGTGGTCCCGCGGACACCATATATTTT. This sequence encodes CSVGGPADTIYF.

This clone was observed a few times. The chain couples TRBV2 to TRBJ1-1, with D possibly TRBD1 on 5 matching bases. This CDR3 has 14 amino acids. Deletions cut 6 bases from V and 4 bases from J, with 15 bases between. Germline lookup yields CDR1 SNHLY and CDR2 FYNNEI. The CDR3 here is CASSRDSWSTEAFF. In nucleotides, the CDR3 is TGTGCCAGCAGCCGGGACTCGTGGAGCACTGAAGCTTTCTTT.

V gene TRBV7-9 combines with J gene TRBJ2-3; 7 bases are a match to TRBD2. With V trimmed by 5 bases and J by 6 bases, 17 bases remained unmatched. The CDR3 runs 17 residues. Germline loops: CDR1 SEHNR, CDR2 FQNEAQ (reference sequence). The CDR3 nucleotides read TGTGCCAGCAGCGCCTCACTAGTATTCGTGGGGGGGGATACGCAGTATTTT. Its protein product is CASSASLVFVGGDTQYF.

This clone was seen more than once but under ten times. The V call is TRBV6-5, the J call TRBJ2-7, with TRBD1 matching over 8 bases. The CDR3 has 14 amino acids. From germline, CDR1 is MNHEY and CDR2 SVGAGI. V shed 7 bases, J shed 0 bases, and the junction held 5 bases outside the gene matches. CDR3 DNA: TGTGCCAGCAAGGACAGGGAGGACTCCTACGAGCAGTACTTC. Translating it yields CASKDREDSYEQYF.

A few counts support this clone. The V and J genes are TRBV18 and TRBJ2-7; 10 nucleotides align to TRBD2. Trimming removed 5 bases from V and 7 bases from J; junction bases left unmatched: 11. The CDR3 is 15 amino acids. Per the germline V gene, CDR1 is KGHSH and CDR2 is LQKENI. The CDR3 here is CASSSQREGQGEQYF. CDR3 DNA: TGTGCCAGCTCATCACAGCGGGAGGGGCAAGGAGAGCAGTACTTC.

CDR3 sequence: CASSLLGVDTQYF. DNA of the CDR3: TGTGCCAGCAGCCTCCTAGGGGTAGATACGCAGTATTTT. The J gene is TRBJ2-3, the V gene TRBV7-9, with D possibly TRBD1 on 5 matching bases. The ends were cut back, 5 bases at V and 5 bases at J, with 11 bases in the middle. The CDR3 has 13 residues. Germline CDR1 is SEHNR and CDR2 is FQNEAQ (reference sequence).

This clone was observed a handful of times. The chain is built from TRBV7-9 and TRBJ2-7; D might be TRBD1 (6 bases). V was pared by 0 bases and J by 9 bases, with 12 bases between. The CDR3 covers 13 residues. Germline V gives CDR1 SEHNR, CDR2 FQNEAQ (reference sequence). CDR3 sequence: CASSLAVGAGQYF. The DNA for the CDR3 is TGTGCCAGCAGCTTAGCGGTGGGGGCTGGGCAGTACTTC.

This clone was seen a few times. In DNA form, the CDR3 reads TGTGCCAGCAGTTGGCAGACAGCGGATACGCAGTATTTT. Protein sequence: CASSWQTADTQYF. The chain recombines TRBV28 with TRBJ2-3; D possibly corresponds to TRBD1 (5 bases). This CDR3 has 13 residues. V shed 4 bases and J shed 6 bases, with 11 bases lying between them. The germline CDR1 and CDR2 sequences are MDHEN and SYDVKM.

This clone was observed a few times. V usage is TRBV7-8 and J usage is TRBJ2-2; no definite D call. The V gene's germline CDR1 is SGHVS and CDR2 FQNEAQ. Trimming stripped 4 bases from V and 4 bases from J, with 4 bases between. The CDR3 is made up of 12 amino acids. The CDR3 loop is CASSSSTGELFF. Written as DNA, the CDR3 is TGTGCCAGCAGCTCCTCCACCGGGGAGCTGTTTTTT. The variable domain in full, completed from reference TRBV7-8 and TRBJ2-2, reads GAGVSQSPRYKVAKRGQDVALRCDPISGHVSLFWYQQALGQGPEFLTYFQNEAQLDKSGLPSDRFFAERPEGSVSTLKIQRTQQEDSAVYLCASSSSTGELFFGEGSRLTVL.

This chain uses TRBV11-1 with TRBJ2-3; 9 bases are shared with TRBD2. J gave up 4 bases and V 6 bases, and 14 bases lay outside the gene matches. Germline values: CDR1 SGHAT, CDR2 FQDESV (reference sequence). This CDR3 comprises 17 residues. CDR3 in amino acids: CASRPLGGRAGADTQYF. The DNA for the CDR3 is TGTGCCAGCAGACCACTTGGCGGGAGGGCTGGCGCAGATACGCAGTATTTT.

This clone has more than one count but fewer than ten. The chain uses TRBV19 and TRBJ2-7; 7 positions match TRBD2. The V segment lost 3 bases and the J segment 2 bases; nucleotides outside the gene matches: 7. CDR3 size: 15 residues. CDR1 LNHDA and CDR2 SQIVND come from the germline V gene (reference sequence). CDR3 region: CASSMSSGLTYEQYF. Here the CDR3 DNA reads TGTGCCAGTAGTATGAGTAGCGGGTTGACCTACGAGCAGTACTTC.